Here is one T cell receptor beta chain with its context. This clone has just one count. Its target antigen remains unknown. No qualities accompany the bases; no much larger clone lies one base away. The entry originates in a study of blood T cell repertoires in COVID-19 (dated by TCRdb to 2018 to 2020). About the study as a whole: Collaborator samples came from the United States, Italy and Spain and covered acute and convalescent phases of COVID-19. The material from the prospective study consisted of cDNA or gDNA derived from T cells, B-cell-depleted T cells, or PBMCs. Deeply sampled blood TCRbeta repertoires from subjects exposed to, actively infected with, or recovered from COVID-19 were included in the dataset. The repertoires were made available in a free public database intended to serve as a resource for research on the immune response to SARS-CoV-2. Samples were obtained from the ongoing ImmuneRACE study (first 160 participants) and from approximately 1,200 subjects provided by 6 global collaborators. Nearly every sample came with metadata listing a de-identified subject ID, COVID-19 status, age in years and sex. Where available, HLA class I and class II types were taken from metadata supplied by the sample provider and were not determined by assay-based typing.

Collaborating institutions collected whole blood in K2EDTA tubes following their own protocols. For TCRbeta analysis, collaborators shipped samples as frozen whole blood, isolated PBMCs, or DNA extracted from either of those sample types. V and J are truncated by 5 bases and 2 bases respectively, leaving an intervening sequence of 23 bases. The germline V gene gives CDR1 as SGHVS and CDR2 as FNYEAQ. Including cysteine and phenylalanine, the CDR3 has 18 amino acids. The read is trimmed to its CDR3 DNA, 54 bases read in frame from base 1. What the authors observed across the whole study: The amount of clinical and demographic metadata varied by source and participant and was provided uncurated.

The immunoSEQ Assay, a bias-controlled multiplex PCR, was used to amplify TCRbeta CDR3 regions from genomic DNA. The original methods were these. Nucleated cell counts per sample were estimated from amplification of reference gene primers within the assay. To quantify the absolute abundance of each unique TCRbeta CDR3 rearrangement, sequence reads were collapsed and filtered. For each sample, productive Simpson clonality was calculated as the square root of Simpson's diversity index across productive rearrangements. The clones in this table, taken by TCRdb from immuneACCESS, are in-frame only. Not every clone is retained; where verified, under half of the shortfall comes from an unresolved V gene, and the cause of the rest is unknown. V, J and clone size reflect that table, while D and trimming were determined from the DNA. This sample comprises 250,000 to 350,000 clones, 75% to 90% of them detected only once. The ten largest clones capture under 3.5% of the sample.

The sequenced sample consisted of peripheral blood. In this chain, TRBV7-6 is recombined with TRBJ2-3; the D region possibly corresponds to TRBD2 (5 bases align). The receptor was derived from a woman in her thirties with active or convalescent COVID-19. The DNA sequence is given as TGTGCCAGCAGCCCCCACCAACCCGGACGAGGGTTCACAGATACGCAGTATTTT. It is translated as CASSPHQPGRGFTDTQYF.